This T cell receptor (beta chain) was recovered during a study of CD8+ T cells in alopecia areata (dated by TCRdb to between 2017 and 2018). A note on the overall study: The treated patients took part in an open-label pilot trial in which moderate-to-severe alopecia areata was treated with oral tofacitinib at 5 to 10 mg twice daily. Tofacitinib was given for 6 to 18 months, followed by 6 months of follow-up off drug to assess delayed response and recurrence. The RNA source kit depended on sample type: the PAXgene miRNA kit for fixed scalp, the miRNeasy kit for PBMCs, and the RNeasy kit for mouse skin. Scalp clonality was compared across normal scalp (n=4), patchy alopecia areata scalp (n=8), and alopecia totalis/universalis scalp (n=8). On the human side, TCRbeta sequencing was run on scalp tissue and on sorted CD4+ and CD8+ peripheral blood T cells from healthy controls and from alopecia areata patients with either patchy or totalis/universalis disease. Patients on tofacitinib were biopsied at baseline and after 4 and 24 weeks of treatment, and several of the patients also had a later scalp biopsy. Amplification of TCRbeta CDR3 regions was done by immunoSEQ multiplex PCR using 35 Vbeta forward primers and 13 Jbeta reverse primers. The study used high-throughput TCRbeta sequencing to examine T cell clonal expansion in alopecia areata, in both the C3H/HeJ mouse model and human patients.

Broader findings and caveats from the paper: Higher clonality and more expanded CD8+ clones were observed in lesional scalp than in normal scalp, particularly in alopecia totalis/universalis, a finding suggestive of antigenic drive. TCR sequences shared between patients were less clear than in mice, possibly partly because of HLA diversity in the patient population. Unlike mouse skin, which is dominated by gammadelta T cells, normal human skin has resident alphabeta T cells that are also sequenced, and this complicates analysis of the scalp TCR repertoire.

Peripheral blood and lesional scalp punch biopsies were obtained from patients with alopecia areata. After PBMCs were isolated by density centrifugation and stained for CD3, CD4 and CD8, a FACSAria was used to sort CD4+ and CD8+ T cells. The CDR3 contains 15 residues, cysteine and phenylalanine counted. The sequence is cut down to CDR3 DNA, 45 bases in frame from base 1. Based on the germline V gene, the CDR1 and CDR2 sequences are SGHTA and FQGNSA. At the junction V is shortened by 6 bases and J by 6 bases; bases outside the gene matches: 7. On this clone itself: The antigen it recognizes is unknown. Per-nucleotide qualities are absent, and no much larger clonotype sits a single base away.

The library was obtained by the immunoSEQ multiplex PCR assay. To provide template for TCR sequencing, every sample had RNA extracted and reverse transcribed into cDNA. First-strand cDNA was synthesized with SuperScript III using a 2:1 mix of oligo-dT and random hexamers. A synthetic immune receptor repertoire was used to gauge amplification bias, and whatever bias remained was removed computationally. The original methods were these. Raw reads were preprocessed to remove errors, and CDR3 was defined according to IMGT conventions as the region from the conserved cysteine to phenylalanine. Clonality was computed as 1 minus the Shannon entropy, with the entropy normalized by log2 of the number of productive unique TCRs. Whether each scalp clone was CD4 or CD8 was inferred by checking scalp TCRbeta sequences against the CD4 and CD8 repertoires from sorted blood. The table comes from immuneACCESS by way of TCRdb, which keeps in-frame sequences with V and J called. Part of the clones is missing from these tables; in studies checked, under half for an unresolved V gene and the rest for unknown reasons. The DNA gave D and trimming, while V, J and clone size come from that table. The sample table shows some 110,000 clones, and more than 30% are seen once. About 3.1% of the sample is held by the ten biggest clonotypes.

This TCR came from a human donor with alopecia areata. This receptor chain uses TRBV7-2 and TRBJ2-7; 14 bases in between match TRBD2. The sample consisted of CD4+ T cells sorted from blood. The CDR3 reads CASRRTSGGSSEQYF. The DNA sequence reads TGTGCCAGCAGAAGGACTAGCGGGGGGTCCAGCGAGCAGTACTTC.